This T cell receptor beta chain was captured in a study of cytomegalovirus exposure and HLA in healthy donors. Study-level findings and limits: A list of roughly 160 TCR beta chains associated with cytomegalovirus was given. In the 130 or so validation repertoires, about 94% of cluster scores exceeded 0, per a later analysis.

Concerning this clone: Its antigen is as yet unknown.

The donors were members of the roughly 120-subject validation cohort (separate from the approximately 730-subject first cohort). The table came from immunoSEQ multiplex PCR; TCRdb's copy has only in-frame clones and leaves some out. The table records roughly 68,000 clones, roughly 90% of them present only once. The sequence was obtained from a young woman in good health and CMV-seronegative. Sequences were obtained from PBMCs.

The CDR3 nucleotides read TGTGCCAGCAGGCTTAAGACAGAGACTAACTATGGCTACACCTTC. This encodes CASRLKTETNYGYTF. The genes are TRBV27 and TRBJ1-2; perhaps TRBD1 as D (5 bases). The CDR3 extends over 15 amino acids. V lost 6 bases and J lost 0, with 14 bases in between. The germline V gene has CDR1 MNHEY and CDR2 SMNVEV (reference sequence).